This TCR beta chain originates from a study of blood T cell repertoires in COVID-19. Generated by immunoSEQ multiplex PCR, the TCRdb table keeps only in-frame clones and is missing some. The sample yields about 210,000 clones, 84% seen once. Material for sequencing was peripheral blood. This TCR derives from a woman in her forties or fifties with active or convalescent COVID-19.

Written as DNA, the CDR3 is TGCGCCAGCAGCTTGGTTCAGGGTTCCTCTGGAAACACCATATATTTT. Residues: CASSLVQGSSGNTIYF. The chain links TRBV5-1 to TRBJ1-3; D perhaps matches TRBD1 (5 bases). CDR3 length equals 16 residues. Germline assignment: CDR1 SGHRS and CDR2 YFSETQ. Trimming cost V 0 bases and J 0 bases, with 10 bases left between them.